The entry below describes one TCR beta chain. Its antigen is still unknown. Being one base from a much bigger clone, this may be a read error. The data are from a study of shared clonotypes between healthy human individuals. Notes on the study in general: Among non-shared clonotypes, generation probabilities were lower than among those shared by all four donors. Of the naive CD4 clonotypes, around 5.2% were shared across several donors.

Genomic DNA per cell subset filled all wells of several immunoSEQ plates. Clones were sequenced by immunoSEQ multiplex PCR, and TCRdb holds only the in-frame ones, with some missing. The table records about 710,000 clones, around 70% of them present only once. After removal of 4 bases from V and 5 bases from J, the junction contained 8 bases not matched to a gene. Germline V gene data show CDR1 as SGHKS and CDR2 as YYEKEE (reference sequence). This CDR3 region has 15 residues. The chain links TRBV5-5 to TRBJ2-5; 10 bases match TRBD2. The receptor's source is a woman aged 25 to 39 in good health. The sequenced material came from memory CD4+ T cells sorted from blood. Subset specified: CD45RA-negative fraction. The CDR3 reads CASSQAGGPGETQYF. The CDR3 bases are TGTGCCAGCAGCCAAGCGGGAGGGCCGGGGGAGACCCAGTACTTC.